The rows below give T cell receptor beta chains drawn from one sample of a study of tumor and adjacent non-tumor tissue in lung cancer. TCRdb re-called the multiplex PCR reads through MiXCR, storing one row per CDR3 protein. The sample has 70,000 or so distinct CDR3 sequences; around 60% are singletons. The sequenced sample consisted of lung tumor tissue. These receptor sequences come from a middle-aged man with non-small cell lung cancer. Each CDR3 is given with its conserved first and last residue. Fields, in order: D gene, V gene, clone size, J gene, CDR3 length, CDR3 protein, CDR3 DNA. A D gene is named only where the DNA matches it firmly. Size values are once, few and many counts, or a class for expanded clones, and some rows have none.

D gene: TRBD2
V gene: TRBV20-1
clone size: once
J gene: TRBJ2-1
CDR3 length: 14
CDR3 protein: CNASVTSAYNEQFF
CDR3 DNA: TGCAATGCTAGTGTGACTAGCGCCTACAATGAGCAGTTCTTC

D gene: TRBD1
V gene: TRBV6-5
clone size: many
J gene: TRBJ1-1
CDR3 length: 15
CDR3 protein: CASSYAGQENTEAFF
CDR3 DNA: TGTGCCAGCAGTTACGCCGGACAGGAGAACACTGAAGCTTTCTTT

D gene: .
V gene: TRBV5-1
clone size: few
J gene: TRBJ1-4
CDR3 length: 14
CDR3 protein: CASSLYVPGEKLFF
CDR3 DNA: TGCGCCAGCAGCTTGTACGTACCAGGTGAAAAACTGTTTTTT

D gene: TRBD2
V gene: TRBV11-2
clone size: .
J gene: TRBJ2-1
CDR3 length: 16
CDR3 protein: CASNTGTSGGAQEQLF
CDR3 DNA: TGTGCCAGCAACACTGGGACTAGCGGGGGGGCCCAGGAGCAGCTCTTC

D gene: .
V gene: TRBV7-2
clone size: .
J gene: TRBJ1-6
CDR3 length: 12
CDR3 protein: CASSLEGSPLHF
CDR3 DNA: TGTGCCAGCAGCCTAGAGGGTTCACCCCTCCACTTT

D gene: .
V gene: TRBV6-1
clone size: .
J gene: TRBJ2-7
CDR3 length: 14
CDR3 protein: CASSEANVRPEQYF
CDR3 DNA: TGTGCCAGTAGTGAAGCGAACGTCCGCCCCGAGCAATACTTC

D gene: TRBD1
V gene: TRBV12-3/TRBV12-4
clone size: .
J gene: TRBJ2-5
CDR3 length: 15
CDR3 protein: CASIQGGTGQETQYF
CDR3 DNA: TGTGCCAGCATCCAAGGGGGGACAGGACAAGAGACCCAGTACTTC

D gene: .
V gene: TRBV7-9
clone size: .
J gene: TRBJ2-6
CDR3 length: 18
CDR3 protein: CASSPLGPFGSGANVLTF
CDR3 DNA: TGTGCCAGCAGCCCGCTGGGCCCTTTCGGCTCTGGGGCCAACGTCCTGACTTTC

D gene: .
V gene: TRBV10-3
clone size: many
J gene: TRBJ1-2
CDR3 length: 13
CDR3 protein: CAIGTGANYGYTF
CDR3 DNA: TGTGCCATCGGGACCGGAGCTAACTATGGCTACACCTTC

D gene: TRBD1
V gene: TRBV24-1
clone size: .
J gene: TRBJ2-1
CDR3 length: 14
CDR3 protein: CATSTDRVSNEQVF
CDR3 DNA: TGTGCCACCAGTACAGACAGGGTCAGCAATGAACAGGTCTTC

D gene: TRBD1
V gene: TRBV6-5
clone size: many
J gene: TRBJ1-2
CDR3 length: 14
CDR3 protein: CASSTGQGGHGYTF
CDR3 DNA: TGTGCCAGCAGTACCGGACAGGGAGGACATGGCTACACCTTC

D gene: .
V gene: TRBV30
clone size: .
J gene: TRBJ2-2
CDR3 length: 14
CDR3 protein: CAWSRQGGTGELFF
CDR3 DNA: TGTGCCTGGAGTCGACAGGGAGGTACCGGGGAGCTGTTTTTT

D gene: TRBD1
V gene: TRBV24-1
clone size: .
J gene: TRBJ2-7
CDR3 length: 15
CDR3 protein: CATSDSRTGGLEQYF
CDR3 DNA: TGTGCCACCAGTGATTCTCGGACAGGGGGCCTCGAGCAGTACTTC

D gene: .
V gene: TRBV7-9
clone size: many
J gene: TRBJ2-1
CDR3 length: 14
CDR3 protein: CASSPSELVDEQFF
CDR3 DNA: TGTGCCAGCAGCCCTAGCGAGCTGGTGGATGAGCAGTTCTTC

D gene: .
V gene: TRBV28
clone size: many
J gene: TRBJ2-7
CDR3 length: 14
CDR3 protein: CASSGTGPPYEQYF
CDR3 DNA: TGTGCCAGCAGTGGCACAGGGCCCCCCTACGAGCAGTACTTC

D gene: TRBD1
V gene: TRBV4-1
clone size: .
J gene: TRBJ2-3
CDR3 length: 16
CDR3 protein: CASNPQDRGRGDTQYF
CDR3 DNA: TGCGCCAGCAACCCCCAAGACAGGGGTCGGGGAGATACGCAGTATTTT

D gene: .
V gene: TRBV1
clone size: .
J gene: TRBJ2-3
CDR3 length: 15
CDR3 protein: CTSSVGLAGTDTQYF
CDR3 DNA: TGCACCAGCAGCGTGGGACTAGCGGGCACAGATACGCAGTATTTT

D gene: TRBD2
V gene: TRBV12-3/TRBV12-4
clone size: many
J gene: TRBJ2-1
CDR3 length: 17
CDR3 protein: CASSFTSTSGISDEHFF
CDR3 DNA: TGTGCCAGCAGTTTTACGTCGACTAGCGGGATCTCGGATGAGCACTTCTTC

D gene: .
V gene: TRBV12-3/TRBV12-4
clone size: few
J gene: TRBJ2-3
CDR3 length: 12
CDR3 protein: CASSTPRDTQYF
CDR3 DNA: TGTGCCAGCAGCACCCCCCGGGATACGCAGTATTTT

D gene: .
V gene: TRBV20-1
clone size: once
J gene: TRBJ2-1
CDR3 length: 16
CDR3 protein: CSARAPMLSSFNEQFF
CDR3 DNA: TGCAGTGCTAGAGCCCCTATGCTGAGCTCCTTCAATGAGCAGTTCTTC

D gene: TRBD2
V gene: TRBV29-1
clone size: .
J gene: TRBJ2-1
CDR3 length: 11
CDR3 protein: CSLGLAGGQFF
CDR3 DNA: TGCAGCCTTGGGTTAGCGGGAGGGCAGTTCTTC

D gene: .
V gene: TRBV4-2
clone size: .
J gene: TRBJ2-1
CDR3 length: 17
CDR3 protein: CASSQNQGGLTYNEQFF
CDR3 DNA: TGTGCCAGCAGCCAAAATCAGGGGGGCCTAACCTACAATGAGCAGTTCTTC

D gene: .
V gene: TRBV20-1
clone size: many
J gene: TRBJ1-2
CDR3 length: 12
CDR3 protein: CSVVTSNYGYTF
CDR3 DNA: TGCAGTGTGGTTACCTCTAACTATGGCTACACCTTC

D gene: TRBD1
V gene: TRBV7-8
clone size: .
J gene: TRBJ1-3
CDR3 length: 16
CDR3 protein: CASSLTGTGVGNIIYF
CDR3 DNA: TGTGCCAGCAGCCTGACCGGGACAGGGGTCGGAAACATCATATATTTT

D gene: TRBD2
V gene: TRBV6-1
clone size: .
J gene: TRBJ2-3
CDR3 length: 15
CDR3 protein: CASRQTQTSTDTQYF
CDR3 DNA: TGTGCCAGCAGACAGACTCAGACTAGCACAGATACTCAGTATTTT

D gene: .
V gene: TRBV6-6
clone size: many
J gene: TRBJ2-2
CDR3 length: 19
CDR3 protein: CASSYTNAIIAGITGELFF
CDR3 DNA: TGTGCCAGCAGTTACACTAATGCTATAATCGCAGGGATCACCGGGGAGCTGTTTTTT

D gene: .
V gene: TRBV11-2
clone size: .
J gene: TRBJ1-3
CDR3 length: 18
CDR3 protein: CTSSLVFTQGEGGHTIYF
CDR3 DNA: TGTACCAGCAGCTTAGTATTCACCCAGGGCGAGGGGGGTCACACCATATATTTT

D gene: .
V gene: TRBV28
clone size: .
J gene: TRBJ1-3
CDR3 length: 12
CDR3 protein: CASSLFGRGLGF
CDR3 DNA: TGTGCCAGCAGTTTATTCGGCCGGGGGCTGGGATTT

D gene: .
V gene: TRBV5-6
clone size: once
J gene: TRBJ1-2
CDR3 length: 12
CDR3 protein: CASSSGDYGHTF
CDR3 DNA: TGTGCCAGCAGCAGTGGAGACTATGGCCACACCTTC

D gene: TRBD2
V gene: TRBV6-5
clone size: once
J gene: TRBJ2-2
CDR3 length: 18
CDR3 protein: CASSHSGLGGQNTGELFF
CDR3 DNA: TGTGCCAGCAGTCACTCGGGACTAGGGGGGCAGAACACCGGGGAGCTGTTTTTT

D gene: .
V gene: TRBV24-1
clone size: .
J gene: TRBJ2-7
CDR3 length: 14
CDR3 protein: CATSDSSIRYEQYF
CDR3 DNA: TGTGCCACCAGTGATTCATCCATTAGGTACGAGCAGTACTTC

D gene: .
V gene: TRBV28
clone size: .
J gene: TRBJ1-6
CDR3 length: 13
CDR3 protein: CASMGRDNSPLHF
CDR3 DNA: TGTGCTTCAATGGGGCGGGATAATTCACCCCTCCACTTT

D gene: .
V gene: TRBV11-2
clone size: .
J gene: TRBJ2-5
CDR3 length: 14
CDR3 protein: CACSVRGNLEIQYF
CDR3 DNA: TGTGCCTGCAGCGTAAGAGGGAATCTGGAGATCCAGTACTTC

D gene: .
V gene: TRBV6-2/TRBV6-3
clone size: many
J gene: TRBJ1-1
CDR3 length: 14
CDR3 protein: CASSYSIANTEAFF
CDR3 DNA: TGTGCCAGCAGTTACTCGATTGCGAACACTGAAGCTTTCTTT

D gene: .
V gene: TRBV6-6
clone size: .
J gene: TRBJ2-7
CDR3 length: 16
CDR3 protein: CASTYSRTGGGYKQYF
CDR3 DNA: TGTGCCAGCACTTACTCGAGGACTGGGGGAGGATACAAGCAGTACTTC

D gene: .
V gene: TRBV5-4
clone size: .
J gene: TRBJ2-5
CDR3 length: 15
CDR3 protein: CASSKTIGRRETQYF
CDR3 DNA: TGTGCCAGCAGCAAGACTATCGGGAGAAGAGAGACCCAGTACTTC

D gene: TRBD1
V gene: TRBV5-1
clone size: .
J gene: TRBJ1-1
CDR3 length: 15
CDR3 protein: CASSLATGANTEAFF
CDR3 DNA: TGCGCCAGCAGCTTGGCCACAGGGGCGAACACTGAAGCTTTCTTT

D gene: .
V gene: TRBV21-1
clone size: many
J gene: TRBJ2-7
CDR3 length: 15
CDR3 protein: CASSKESGRGYEQYF
CDR3 DNA: TGTGCCAGCAGCAAAGAGAGCGGGAGAGGTTACGAGCAGTACTTC

D gene: .
V gene: TRBV5-5
clone size: .
J gene: TRBJ2-7
CDR3 length: 14
CDR3 protein: CASSLYLSVGEQYF
CDR3 DNA: TGTGCCAGCAGCTTATATCTTAGCGTGGGGGAACAGTACTTC

D gene: TRBD1
V gene: TRBV5-1
clone size: .
J gene: TRBJ1-1
CDR3 length: 15
CDR3 protein: CASSSADRGDTEAFF
CDR3 DNA: TGCGCCAGCAGCTCTGCGGACAGGGGCGACACTGAAGCTTTCTTT

D gene: .
V gene: TRBV6-1
clone size: many
J gene: TRBJ2-3
CDR3 length: 10
CDR3 protein: CASSGQKQYF
CDR3 DNA: TGTGCCAGCAGTGGCCAGAAGCAGTATTTT

D gene: TRBD1
V gene: TRBV5-4
clone size: few
J gene: TRBJ2-5
CDR3 length: 15
CDR3 protein: CASSLGDRVGETQYF
CDR3 DNA: TGTGCCAGCAGCTTGGGAGACAGGGTTGGAGAGACCCAGTACTTC

D gene: .
V gene: TRBV6-5
clone size: many
J gene: TRBJ2-5
CDR3 length: 16
CDR3 protein: CASSYPDREGEETQYF
CDR3 DNA: TGTGCCAGCAGTTATCCGGACAGGGAGGGAGAAGAGACCCAGTACTTC

D gene: TRBD1
V gene: TRBV20-1
clone size: .
J gene: TRBJ1-4
CDR3 length: 17
CDR3 protein: CSAPRQGQGMTYEKLFF
CDR3 DNA: TGCAGTGCACCTAGGCAGGGACAGGGGATGACTTATGAAAAACTGTTTTTT

D gene: .
V gene: TRBV29-1
clone size: once
J gene: TRBJ2-1
CDR3 length: 14
CDR3 protein: CSVEGGLSCNEQFF
CDR3 DNA: TGTAGCGTTGAAGGGGGTCTCTCCTGCAATGAGCAGTTCTTC

D gene: .
V gene: TRBV11-2
clone size: .
J gene: TRBJ1-6
CDR3 length: 16
CDR3 protein: CASSSSGHNYDSPFHF
CDR3 DNA: TGTGCCAGCAGCTCCTCGGGACACAACTATGATTCACCCTTCCACTTT

D gene: .
V gene: TRBV6-1
clone size: .
J gene: TRBJ2-7
CDR3 length: 14
CDR3 protein: CASSLCPETYEQYF
CDR3 DNA: TGTGCCAGCAGCCTGTGTCCGGAGACCTACGAGCAGTACTTC

D gene: .
V gene: TRBV5-1
clone size: few
J gene: TRBJ1-1
CDR3 length: 14
CDR3 protein: CASKREITSTEAFF
CDR3 DNA: TGCGCCAGCAAACGGGAAATAACGTCCACTGAAGCTTTCTTT

D gene: .
V gene: TRBV11-2
clone size: .
J gene: TRBJ2-6
CDR3 length: 14
CDR3 protein: CASSDQGGGNVPTF
CDR3 DNA: TGTGCCAGCAGCGATCAGGGGGGGGGCAACGTCCCGACTTTC

D gene: .
V gene: TRBV5-1
clone size: many
J gene: TRBJ2-1
CDR3 length: 15
CDR3 protein: CASSLWGAPNNEQFF
CDR3 DNA: TGCGCCAGCAGCTTATGGGGAGCCCCGAACAATGAGCAGTTCTTC

D gene: .
V gene: TRBV28
clone size: few
J gene: TRBJ2-7
CDR3 length: 15
CDR3 protein: CASSLGPGGSYERYF
CDR3 DNA: TGTGCCAGCAGCTTGGGGCCGGGGGGCTCCTACGAGCGGTACTTC

D gene: TRBD1
V gene: TRBV4-1
clone size: once
J gene: TRBJ1-1
CDR3 length: 16
CDR3 protein: CASSFERTGMITEAFF
CDR3 DNA: TGCGCCAGCAGCTTCGAGAGGACAGGCATGATCACTGAAGCTTTCTTT

D gene: .
V gene: TRBV7-8
clone size: many
J gene: TRBJ1-5
CDR3 length: 14
CDR3 protein: CASSPQVGNQPQHF
CDR3 DNA: TGTGCCAGCAGCCCCCAGGTGGGCAATCAGCCCCAGCATTTT

D gene: .
V gene: TRBV19
clone size: .
J gene: TRBJ1-3
CDR3 length: 14
CDR3 protein: CASSYQGTGNTIYF
CDR3 DNA: TGTGCCAGTAGCTACCAGGGTACTGGAAACACCATATATTTT

D gene: TRBD1
V gene: TRBV28
clone size: many
J gene: TRBJ1-5
CDR3 length: 14
CDR3 protein: CASSLRAGGQPQHF
CDR3 DNA: TGTGCCAGCAGTTTGCGGGCAGGGGGTCAGCCCCAGCATTTT

D gene: .
V gene: TRBV5-1
clone size: many
J gene: TRBJ2-7
CDR3 length: 13
CDR3 protein: CASTPQEGAEQYF
CDR3 DNA: TGCGCCAGCACGCCGCAGGAGGGGGCAGAGCAGTACTTC

D gene: TRBD1
V gene: TRBV4-2
clone size: many
J gene: TRBJ1-1
CDR3 length: 17
CDR3 protein: CASSQDGQTGSRTEAFF
CDR3 DNA: TGTGCCAGCAGCCAAGACGGCCAGACAGGGAGTCGCACTGAAGCTTTCTTT

D gene: .
V gene: TRBV21-1
clone size: .
J gene: TRBJ1-5
CDR3 length: 12
CDR3 protein: CASSGGRQPQHF
CDR3 DNA: TGTGCCAGCAGCGGGGGGCGTCAACCCCAGCATTTT